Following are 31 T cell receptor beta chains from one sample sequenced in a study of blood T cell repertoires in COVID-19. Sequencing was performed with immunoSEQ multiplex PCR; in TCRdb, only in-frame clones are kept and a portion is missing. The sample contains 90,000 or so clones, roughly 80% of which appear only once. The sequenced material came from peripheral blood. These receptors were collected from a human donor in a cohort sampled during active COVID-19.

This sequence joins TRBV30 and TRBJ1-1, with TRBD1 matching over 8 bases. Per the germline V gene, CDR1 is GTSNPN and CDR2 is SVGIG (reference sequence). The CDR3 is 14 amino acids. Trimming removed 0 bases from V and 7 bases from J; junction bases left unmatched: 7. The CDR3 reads CAWSVWGTGDEAFF. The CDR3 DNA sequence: TGTGCCTGGAGTGTTTGGGGGACAGGAGATGAAGCTTTCTTT.

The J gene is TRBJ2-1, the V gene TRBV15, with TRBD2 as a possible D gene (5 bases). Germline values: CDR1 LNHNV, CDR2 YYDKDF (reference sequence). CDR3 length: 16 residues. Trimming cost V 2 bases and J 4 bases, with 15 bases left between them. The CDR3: CATSRTSGTHYNEQFF. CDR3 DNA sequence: TGTGCCACCAGCAGAACCAGCGGAACTCATTACAATGAGCAGTTCTTC.

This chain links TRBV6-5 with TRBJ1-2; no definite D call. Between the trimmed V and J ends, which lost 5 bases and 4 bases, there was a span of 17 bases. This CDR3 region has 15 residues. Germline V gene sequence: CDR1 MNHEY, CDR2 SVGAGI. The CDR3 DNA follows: TGTGCCAGCAGTCTACAGCCAACCGCTTCCTATGGCTACACCTTC. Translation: CASSLQPTASYGYTF.

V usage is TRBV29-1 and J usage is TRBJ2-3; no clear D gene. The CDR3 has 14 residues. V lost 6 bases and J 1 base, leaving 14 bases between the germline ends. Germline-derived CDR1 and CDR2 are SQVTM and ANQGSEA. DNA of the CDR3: TGCAGCGTAGAAAGGAGCAGACGCACAGATACGCAGTATTTT. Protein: CSVERSRRTDTQYF.

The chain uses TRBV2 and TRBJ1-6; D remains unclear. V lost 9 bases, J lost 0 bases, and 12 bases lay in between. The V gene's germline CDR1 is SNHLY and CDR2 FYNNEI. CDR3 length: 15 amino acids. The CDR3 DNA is TGTGCCAGTCGCGAGGTGGGCTCCTATAATTCACCCCTCCACTTT. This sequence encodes CASREVGSYNSPLHF. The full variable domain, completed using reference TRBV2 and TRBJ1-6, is EPEVTQTPSHQVTQMGQEVILRCVPISNHLYFYWYRQILGQKVEFLVSFYNNEISEKSEIFDDQFSVERPDGSNFTLKIRSTKLEDSAMYFCASREVGSYNSPLHFGNGTRLTVT.

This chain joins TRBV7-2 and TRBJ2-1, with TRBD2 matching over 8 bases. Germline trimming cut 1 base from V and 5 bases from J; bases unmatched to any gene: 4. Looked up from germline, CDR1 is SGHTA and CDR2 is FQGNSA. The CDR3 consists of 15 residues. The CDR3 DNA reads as TGTGCCAGCAGCTTAGTCGGGGGGGGGCACAATGAGCAGTTCTTC. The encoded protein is CASSLVGGGHNEQFF.

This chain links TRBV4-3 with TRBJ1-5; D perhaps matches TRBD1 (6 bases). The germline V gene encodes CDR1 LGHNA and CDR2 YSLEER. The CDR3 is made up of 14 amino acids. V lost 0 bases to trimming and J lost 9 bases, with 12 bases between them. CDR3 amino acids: CASSQEALGAPQHF. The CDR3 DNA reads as TGCGCCAGCAGCCAAGAAGCGTTGGGGGCGCCCCAGCATTTT.

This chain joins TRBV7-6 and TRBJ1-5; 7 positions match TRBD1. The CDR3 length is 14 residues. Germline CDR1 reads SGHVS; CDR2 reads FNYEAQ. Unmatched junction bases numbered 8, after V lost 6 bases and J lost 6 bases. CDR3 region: CASSQQGSSQPQHF. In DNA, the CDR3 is TGTGCCAGCAGTCAACAGGGGTCGAGTCAGCCCCAGCATTTT.

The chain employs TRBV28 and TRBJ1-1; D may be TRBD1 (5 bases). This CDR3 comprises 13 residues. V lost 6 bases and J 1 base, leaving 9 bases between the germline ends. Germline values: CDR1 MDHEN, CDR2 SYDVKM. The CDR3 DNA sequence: TGTGCCAGCAGACCAGGACAGAACACTGAAGCTTTCTTT. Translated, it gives CASRPGQNTEAFF.

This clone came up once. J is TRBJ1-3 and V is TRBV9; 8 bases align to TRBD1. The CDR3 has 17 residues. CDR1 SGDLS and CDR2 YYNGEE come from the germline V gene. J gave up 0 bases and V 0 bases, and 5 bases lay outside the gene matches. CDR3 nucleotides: TGTGCCAGCAGCGTAGCTTCGACAGGGGCCTCTGGAAACACCATATATTTT. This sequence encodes CASSVASTGASGNTIYF.

The CDR3 nucleotides are TGCGCCAGCAGCCACCCCCTTGACAGGGCAAGCTCTGGAAACACCATATATTTT. It is translated as CASSHPLDRASSGNTIYF. The rearrangement joins TRBV5-1 to TRBJ1-3; 7 bases are a match to TRBD1. Germline V CDR1 and CDR2: SGHRS, YFSETQ. J lost 0 bases, V lost 4 bases, and 13 bases had no gene match. The CDR3 runs 18 residues.

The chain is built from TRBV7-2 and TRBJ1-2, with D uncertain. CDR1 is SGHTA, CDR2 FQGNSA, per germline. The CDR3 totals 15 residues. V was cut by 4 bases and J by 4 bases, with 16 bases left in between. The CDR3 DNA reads TGTGCCAGCAGCTCCACTCAGGCGGGGTTCTATGGCTACACCTTC. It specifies CASSSTQAGFYGYTF.

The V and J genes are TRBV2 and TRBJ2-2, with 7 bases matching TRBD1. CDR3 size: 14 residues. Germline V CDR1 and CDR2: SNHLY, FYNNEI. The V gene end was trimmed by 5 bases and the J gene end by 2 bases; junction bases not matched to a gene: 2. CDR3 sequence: CASSWDRNTGELFF. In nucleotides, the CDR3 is TGTGCCAGCAGTTGGGACAGAAACACCGGGGAGCTGTTTTTT.

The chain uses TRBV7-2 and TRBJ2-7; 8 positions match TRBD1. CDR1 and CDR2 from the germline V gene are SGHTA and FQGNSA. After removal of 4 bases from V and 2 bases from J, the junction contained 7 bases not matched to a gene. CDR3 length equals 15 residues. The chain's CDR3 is CASSSRQGLTYEQYF. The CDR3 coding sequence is TGTGCCAGCAGCTCGAGACAGGGGCTTACCTACGAGCAGTACTTC.

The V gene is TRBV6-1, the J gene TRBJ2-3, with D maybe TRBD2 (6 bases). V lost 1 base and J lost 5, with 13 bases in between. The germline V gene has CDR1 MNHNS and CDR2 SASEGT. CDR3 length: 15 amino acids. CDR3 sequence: CASSEGPGLQDTQYF. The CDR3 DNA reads TGTGCCAGCAGTGAAGGCCCGGGACTCCAAGATACGCAGTATTTT.

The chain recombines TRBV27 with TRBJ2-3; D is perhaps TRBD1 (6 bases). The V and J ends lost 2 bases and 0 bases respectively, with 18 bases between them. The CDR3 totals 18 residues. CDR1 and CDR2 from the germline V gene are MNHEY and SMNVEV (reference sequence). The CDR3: CASSLKPERGTSTDTQYF. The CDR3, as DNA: TGTGCCAGCAGTTTAAAGCCAGAGAGGGGGACAAGCACAGATACGCAGTATTTT.

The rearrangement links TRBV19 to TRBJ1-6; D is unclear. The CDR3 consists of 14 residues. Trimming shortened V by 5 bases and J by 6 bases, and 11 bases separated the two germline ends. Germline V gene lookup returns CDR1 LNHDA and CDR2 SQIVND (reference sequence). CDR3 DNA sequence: TGTGCCAGTAGTGAGGGAACCGCTAATTCACCCCTCCACTTT. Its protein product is CASSEGTANSPLHF.

The CDR3 DNA follows: TGTGCCTGGAGCGAAAAACAGGGGATACGGACTGAAGCTTTCTTT. This translates into CAWSEKQGIRTEAFF. The J gene is TRBJ1-1, the V gene TRBV30; 7 nucleotides align to TRBD1. V lost 3 bases, J lost 5 bases, and 12 bases stayed unmatched. The CDR3 has 15 amino acids. Germline loops: CDR1 GTSNPN, CDR2 SVGIG (reference sequence).

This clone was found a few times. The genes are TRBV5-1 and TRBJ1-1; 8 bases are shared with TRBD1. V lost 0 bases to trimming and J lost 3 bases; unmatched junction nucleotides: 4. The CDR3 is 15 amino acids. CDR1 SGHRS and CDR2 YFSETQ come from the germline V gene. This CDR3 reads CASSLGQGAYTEAFF. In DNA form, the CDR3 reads TGCGCCAGCAGCTTGGGGCAGGGGGCGTACACTGAAGCTTTCTTT. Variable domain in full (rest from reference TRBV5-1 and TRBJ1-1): KAGVTQTPRYLIKTRGQQVTLSCSPISGHRSVSWYQQTPGQGLQFLFEYFSETQRNKGNFPGRFSGRQFSNSRSEMNVSTLELGDSALYLCASSLGQGAYTEAFFGQGTRLTVV.

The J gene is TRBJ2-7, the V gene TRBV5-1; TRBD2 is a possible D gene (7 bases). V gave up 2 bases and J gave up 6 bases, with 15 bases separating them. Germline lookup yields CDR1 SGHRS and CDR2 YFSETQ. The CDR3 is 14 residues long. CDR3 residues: CASSFLQGGGEQYF. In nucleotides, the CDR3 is TGCGCCAGCAGCTTCCTACAGGGCGGGGGCGAGCAGTACTTC. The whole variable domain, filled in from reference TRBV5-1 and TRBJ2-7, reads KAGVTQTPRYLIKTRGQQVTLSCSPISGHRSVSWYQQTPGQGLQFLFEYFSETQRNKGNFPGRFSGRQFSNSRSEMNVSTLELGDSALYLCASSFLQGGGEQYFGPGTRLTVT.

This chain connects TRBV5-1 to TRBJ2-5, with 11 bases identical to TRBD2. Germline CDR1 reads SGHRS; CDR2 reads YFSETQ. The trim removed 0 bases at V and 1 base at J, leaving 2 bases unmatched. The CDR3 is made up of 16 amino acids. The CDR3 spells CASSLAGTSGQETQYF. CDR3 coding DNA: TGCGCCAGCAGCTTGGCTGGGACTAGCGGCCAAGAGACCCAGTACTTC. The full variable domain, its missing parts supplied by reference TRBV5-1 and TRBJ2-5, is KAGVTQTPRYLIKTRGQQVTLSCSPISGHRSVSWYQQTPGQGLQFLFEYFSETQRNKGNFPGRFSGRQFSNSRSEMNVSTLELGDSALYLCASSLAGTSGQETQYFGPGTRLLVL.

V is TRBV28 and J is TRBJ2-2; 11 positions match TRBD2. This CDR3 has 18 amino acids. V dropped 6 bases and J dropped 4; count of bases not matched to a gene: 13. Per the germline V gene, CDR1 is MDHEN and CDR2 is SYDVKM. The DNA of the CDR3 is TGTGCCAGCAGATCCGGGACTAGCGGAGCGGGAGGCACCGGGGAGCTGTTTTTT. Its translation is CASRSGTSGAGGTGELFF.

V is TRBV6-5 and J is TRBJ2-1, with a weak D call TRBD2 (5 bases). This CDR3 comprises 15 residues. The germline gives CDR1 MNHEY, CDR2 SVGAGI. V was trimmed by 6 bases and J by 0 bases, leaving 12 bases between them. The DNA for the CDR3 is TGTGCCAGCAGCCCGCTTACTAGCTCCTACAATGAGCAGTTCTTC. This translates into CASSPLTSSYNEQFF.

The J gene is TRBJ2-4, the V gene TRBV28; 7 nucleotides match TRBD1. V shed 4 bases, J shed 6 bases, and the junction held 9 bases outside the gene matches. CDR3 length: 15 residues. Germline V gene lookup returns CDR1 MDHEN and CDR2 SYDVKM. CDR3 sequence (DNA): TGTGCCAGCAGTTCCTCCGGGACAGAGGGAAACATTCAGTACTTC. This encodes CASSSSGTEGNIQYF.

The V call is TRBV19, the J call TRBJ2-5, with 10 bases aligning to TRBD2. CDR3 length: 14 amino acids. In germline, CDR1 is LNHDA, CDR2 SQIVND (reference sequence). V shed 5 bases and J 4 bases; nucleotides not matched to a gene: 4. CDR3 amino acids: CASSASGGVETQYF. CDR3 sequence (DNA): TGTGCCAGTAGTGCTAGCGGGGGAGTAGAGACCCAGTACTTC.

CDR3 DNA sequence: TGTGCCAGCAGCTTGGGGTGGATAGCTGGGGCTAACAATCAGCCCCAGCATTTT. Translating gives CASSLGWIAGANNQPQHF. This chain connects TRBV5-5 to TRBJ1-5; possibly TRBD1 for D (5 bases). The germline V and J ends were trimmed by 0 bases and 3 bases, with 19 bases remaining between them. Germline V gives CDR1 SGHKS, CDR2 YYEKEE (reference sequence). The CDR3 has 18 amino acids.

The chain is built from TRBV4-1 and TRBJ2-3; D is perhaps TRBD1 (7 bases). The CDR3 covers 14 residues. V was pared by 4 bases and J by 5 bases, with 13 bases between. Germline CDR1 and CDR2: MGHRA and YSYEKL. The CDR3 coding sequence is TGCGCCAGCAGCCTACAGGGGCGGGAAGATACGCAGTATTTT. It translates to CASSLQGREDTQYF.

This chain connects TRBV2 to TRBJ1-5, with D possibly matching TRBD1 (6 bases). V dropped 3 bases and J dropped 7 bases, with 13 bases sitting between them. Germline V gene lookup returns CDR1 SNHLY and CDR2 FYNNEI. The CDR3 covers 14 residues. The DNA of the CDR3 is TGTGCCAGCAGTGACAGGGGTTTACGGCAGCCCCAGCATTTT. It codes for CASSDRGLRQPQHF. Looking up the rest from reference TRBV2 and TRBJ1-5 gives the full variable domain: EPEVTQTPSHQVTQMGQEVILRCVPISNHLYFYWYRQILGQKVEFLVSFYNNEISEKSEIFDDQFSVERPDGSNFTLKIRSTKLEDSAMYFCASSDRGLRQPQHFGDGTRLSIL.

This CDR3 is CASSQDSPSSGANVLTF. The CDR3, as DNA: TGTGCCAGCAGCCAAGACAGTCCATCCTCTGGGGCCAACGTCCTGACTTTC. The V call is TRBV3-1 (or the pseudogene TRBV3-2), the J call TRBJ2-6, with unresolved D. CDR3 length: 17 amino acids. V lost 0 bases and J 0 bases, leaving 9 bases between the germline ends. Per the germline V gene, CDR1 is LGHDT and CDR2 is YNNKEL (reference sequence).

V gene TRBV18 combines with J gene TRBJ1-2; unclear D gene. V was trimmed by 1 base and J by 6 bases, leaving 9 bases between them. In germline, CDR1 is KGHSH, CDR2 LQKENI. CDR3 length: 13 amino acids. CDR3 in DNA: TGTGCCAGCTCACCACGGGCAACCGATGGCTACACCTTC. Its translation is CASSPRATDGYTF.

The CDR3 spells CASSVNPGTGYNEQYF. The CDR3 bases are TGTGCCAGCAGCGTAAATCCAGGTACCGGATATAACGAGCAGTACTTC. This rearrangement joins TRBV9 to TRBJ2-7; no firm D call. Trimming removed 1 base from V and 5 bases from J, with 19 bases in between. This CDR3 has 16 residues. The germline V gene has CDR1 SGDLS and CDR2 YYNGEE.